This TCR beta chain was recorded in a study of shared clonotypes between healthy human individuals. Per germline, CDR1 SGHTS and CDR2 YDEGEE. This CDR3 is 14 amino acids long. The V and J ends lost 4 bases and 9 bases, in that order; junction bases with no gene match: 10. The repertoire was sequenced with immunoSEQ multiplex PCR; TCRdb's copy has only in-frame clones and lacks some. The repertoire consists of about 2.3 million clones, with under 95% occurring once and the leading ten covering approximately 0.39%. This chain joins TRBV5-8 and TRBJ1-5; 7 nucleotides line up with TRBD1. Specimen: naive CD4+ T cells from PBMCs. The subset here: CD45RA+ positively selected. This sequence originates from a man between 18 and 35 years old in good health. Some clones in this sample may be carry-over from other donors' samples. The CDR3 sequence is CASSQDRVGRPQHF. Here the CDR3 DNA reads TGTGCCAGCAGCCAAGACAGGGTCGGTCGGCCCCAGCATTTT. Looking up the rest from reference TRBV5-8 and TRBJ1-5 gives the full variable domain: EAGVTQSPTHLIKTRGQQATLRCSPISGHTSVYWYQQALGLGLQFLLWYDEGEERNRGNFPPRFSGRQFPNYSSELNVNALELEDSALYLCASSQDRVGRPQHFGDGTRLSIL.